These 18 T cell receptor beta chains share one sample of origin, sequenced in a study of T cell repertoires in cytomegalovirus infection. TCRdb analysed the reads with MiXCR anew, one entry per CDR3 protein. Here the sample spans approximately 180,000 distinct CDR3 sequences, about a sixth being singletons. The sample comprised CD8+ T cells from PBMCs. Receptor source: a human donor in good health (CMV status not recorded). Some clones in this sample may be carry-over from other donors' samples.

The chain couples TRBV7-9 to TRBJ2-7; the D is unclear. The germline V gene encodes CDR1 SEHNR and CDR2 FQNEAQ (reference sequence). CDR3 size: 14 residues. The V and J ends lost 8 bases and 1 base respectively, with 15 bases between them. Here the CDR3 DNA reads TGTGCCAGCCTCGAAGGGTCGGATTCCTACGAGCAGTACTTC. Translating it yields CASLEGSDSYEQYF.

This clonotype was recorded a few times. V gene TRBV24-1 combines with J gene TRBJ2-1, with D unresolved. The CDR3 has 12 amino acids. The V gene lost 0 bases and the J gene lost 7 bases, with 3 bases spanning the gap. CDR1 and CDR2 (germline): KGHDR, SFDVKD. CDR3 nucleotide sequence: TGTGCCACCAGTGATTTGAGTAATGAGCAGTTCTTC. Its translation: CATSDLSNEQFF.

This chain joins TRBV7-2 and TRBJ1-5; D perhaps matches TRBD1 (5 bases). V was pared by 1 base and J by 7 bases, with 11 bases between. CDR3 length equals 14 residues. Germline CDR1 and CDR2: SGHTA and FQGNSA. The CDR3 bases are TGTGCCAGCAGCTTAGGAGACAGTTCCCAGCCCCAGCATTTT. Residues: CASSLGDSSQPQHF.

This clonotype was picked up a small number of times. The V call is TRBV7-8, the J call TRBJ2-5; 8 bases agree with TRBD1. CDR3 length equals 15 residues. The germline V gene has CDR1 SGHVS and CDR2 FQNEAQ. The junction had 3 bases not matched to a gene; V was cut back by 1 base and J by 2 bases. Here the CDR3 DNA reads TGTGCCAGCAGCTTAGGAGGGACAGGACAAGAGACCCAGTACTTC. The encoded protein is CASSLGGTGQETQYF. Based on the CDR3 plus reference TRBV7-8 and TRBJ2-5, the full variable domain is GAGVSQSPRYKVAKRGQDVALRCDPISGHVSLFWYQQALGQGPEFLTYFQNEAQLDKSGLPSDRFFAERPEGSVSTLKIQRTQQEDSAVYLCASSLGGTGQETQYFGPGTRLLVL.

This clonotype came up a few times. The genes are TRBV7-9 and TRBJ1-1; D is unclear. The CDR3 has 12 residues. V was shortened by 3 bases and J by 5 bases, with 7 bases between the two germline ends. CDR1 SEHNR and CDR2 FQNEAQ come from the germline V gene (reference sequence). CDR3 sequence (DNA): TGTGCCAGCAGCTTTAAGGTTACTGAAGCTTTCTTT. Its translation is CASSFKVTEAFF. Supplemented by reference TRBV7-9 and TRBJ1-1, the full variable domain reads DTGVSQNPRHKITKRGQNVTFRCDPISEHNRLYWYRQTLGQGPEFLTYFQNEAQLEKSRLLSDRFSAERPKGSFSTLEIQRTEQGDSAMYLCASSFKVTEAFFGQGTRLTVV.

The CDR3 DNA sequence: TGTGCCAGCAGTTTAAGTGCGGGGGGGCAAGAGACCCAGTACTTC. The encoded protein is CASSLSAGGQETQYF. The chain links TRBV12-3 or TRBV12-4 to TRBJ2-5; 9 nucleotides line up with TRBD2. The CDR3 runs 15 residues. V shed 2 bases, J shed 2 bases, and the junction held 3 bases outside the gene matches.

This sequence joins TRBV6-2 or TRBV6-3 and TRBJ1-5; 8 bases align to TRBD1. The V gene end was trimmed by 5 bases and the J gene end by 6 bases; junction bases not matched to a gene: 6. This CDR3 spans 14 amino acids. Germline V gene sequence: CDR1 MNHEY, CDR2 SVGEGT. CDR3 bases: TGTGCCAGCAGTCGGACAGGGTATAGTCAGCCCCAGCATTTT. Encoded protein: CASSRTGYSQPQHF.

This clonotype was detected a few times. This sequence joins TRBV6-2 or TRBV6-3 and TRBJ2-5; D is tentatively TRBD1 or TRBD2 (5 bases each). The CDR3 extends over 14 amino acids. Germline loops: CDR1 MNHEY, CDR2 SVGEGT. V lost 3 bases, J lost 2 bases, and 10 bases lay in between. CDR3 coding DNA: TGTGCCAGCAGTTATGAGGGGCAACAAGAGACCCAGTACTTC. This translates into CASSYEGQQETQYF.

Only one count was recorded for this clonotype. The chain joins TRBV2 to TRBJ1-1; 8 bases line up with TRBD1. The length of the CDR3 is 14 residues. The germline CDR1 and CDR2 sequences are SNHLY and FYNNEI. Germline trimming cut 9 bases from V and 7 bases from J; bases unmatched to any gene: 13. CDR3 sequence (DNA): TGTGCCAGGAGGATCGGACAGGGAGTTGTTGAAGCTTTCTTT. This gives the protein CARRIGQGVVEAFF. Full variable domain (rest looked up from reference TRBV2 and TRBJ1-1): EPEVTQTPSHQVTQMGQEVILRCVPISNHLYFYWYRQILGQKVEFLVSFYNNEISEKSEIFDDQFSVERPDGSNFTLKIRSTKLEDSAMYFCARRIGQGVVEAFFGQGTRLTVV.

The sample holds a few counts of this clonotype. The V call is TRBV4-1, the J call TRBJ2-7; D is ambiguous. Germline V gene sequence: CDR1 MGHRA, CDR2 YSYEKL. Trimming took 2 bases from V and 2 from J, leaving 10 bases between them. The CDR3 length is 14 residues. CDR3 sequence: CASSQRSYTYEQYF. In DNA form, the CDR3 reads TGCGCCAGCAGCCAACGAAGCTACACCTACGAGCAGTACTTC.

With respect to this clonotype: This may come from a read error, since a much larger clone is one base off. The chain recombines TRBV7-8 with TRBJ2-1; 7 positions match TRBD2. CDR3 length equals 15 residues. V lost 4 bases, J lost 8 bases, and 11 bases stayed unmatched. Germline-derived CDR1 and CDR2 are SGHVS and FQNEAQ. The CDR3 is CASSWGGVQGDEQFF. Here the CDR3 DNA reads TGTGCCAGCAGCTGGGGGGGAGTACAAGGGGATGAGCAGTTCTTC.

This chain uses TRBV28 with TRBJ2-2, with 8 nucleotides matching TRBD1. The germline CDR1 and CDR2 sequences are MDHEN and SYDVKM. The J segment lost 2 bases and the V segment lost 6 bases, leaving 2 bases of the junction unmatched. The CDR3 has 14 residues. The CDR3 spells CASSDRGNTGELFF. CDR3 nucleotides: TGTGCCAGCAGCGACAGGGGTAACACCGGGGAGCTGTTTTTT.

This clonotype has just a few counts. The rearrangement links TRBV7-9 to TRBJ2-2; the D gene could be TRBD1 or TRBD2 (5 bases each). V lost 7 bases and J lost 0, with 12 bases in between. This CDR3 contains 15 residues. Germline V lookup: CDR1 SEHNR, CDR2 FQNEAQ (reference sequence). The CDR3 DNA sequence: TGTGCCAGCAATGGGCAGGGACCGAACACCGGGGAGCTGTTTTTT. Protein: CASNGQGPNTGELFF.

This clonotype has only a few counts. J is TRBJ2-1 and V is TRBV7-2; tentatively, D is TRBD1 (7 bases). Trimming cost V 1 base and J 4 bases, with 23 bases left between them. The germline gives CDR1 SGHTA, CDR2 FQGNSA. The CDR3 length is 19 residues. Written as DNA, the CDR3 is TGTGCCAGCAGCTTAGACGGATTGACCCGGGGGACAGCTTACAATGAGCAGTTCTTC. Translation gives CASSLDGLTRGTAYNEQFF.

The gene calls are TRBV9 and TRBJ2-5; D not certain. The CDR3 length is 12 residues. Germline V lookup: CDR1 SGDLS, CDR2 YYNGEE. The V end was cut by 2 bases, the J end by 5 bases, with 7 bases between. Written as DNA, the CDR3 is TGTGCCAGCAGCGTCCTCGGGGAGACCCAGTACTTC. This gives the protein CASSVLGETQYF.

This clonotype was picked up a small number of times. V usage is TRBV6-2 or TRBV6-3 and J usage is TRBJ2-3; 9 nucleotides align to TRBD2. The CDR3 has 16 amino acids. CDR1 is MNHEY, CDR2 SVGEGT, per germline. Germline trimming cut 5 bases from V and 0 bases from J; bases unmatched to any gene: 6. The CDR3 reads CASSTSGGTSTDTQYF. The CDR3 DNA sequence: TGTGCCAGCAGTACGAGCGGGGGGACTAGCACAGATACGCAGTATTTT.

Comment on this clonotype: The junction departs from germline at one end; a sequencing error may be responsible. The CDR3 sequence is CASSQERGGADEKLFF. The DNA of the CDR3 is TGTGCCAGCAGCCAAGAAAGAGGGGGCGCCGATGAAAAACTGTTTTTT. V gene TRBV4-1 combines with J gene TRBJ1-4; 7 nucleotides agree with TRBD1. Germline V CDR1 and CDR2: MGHRA, YSYEKL. This CDR3 has 16 amino acids.

This clonotype showed up just a few times. The CDR3 sequence is CASSLRTHYTDTQYF. The CDR3 region has the DNA TGTGCCAGCAGCTTACGGACCCACTACACAGATACGCAGTATTTT. The rearrangement links TRBV7-2 to TRBJ2-3; D is unclear. The V gene's germline CDR1 is SGHTA and CDR2 FQGNSA. Trimming removed 2 bases at V and 2 bases at J, with 11 bases between. The CDR3 covers 15 residues. Full variable domain (outside the CDR3, taken from reference TRBV7-2 and TRBJ2-3): GAGVSQSPSNKVTEKGKDVELRCDPISGHTALYWYRQSLGQGLEFLIYFQGNSAPDKSGLPSDRFSAERTGGSVSTLTIQRTQQEDSAVYLCASSLRTHYTDTQYFGPGTRLTVL.